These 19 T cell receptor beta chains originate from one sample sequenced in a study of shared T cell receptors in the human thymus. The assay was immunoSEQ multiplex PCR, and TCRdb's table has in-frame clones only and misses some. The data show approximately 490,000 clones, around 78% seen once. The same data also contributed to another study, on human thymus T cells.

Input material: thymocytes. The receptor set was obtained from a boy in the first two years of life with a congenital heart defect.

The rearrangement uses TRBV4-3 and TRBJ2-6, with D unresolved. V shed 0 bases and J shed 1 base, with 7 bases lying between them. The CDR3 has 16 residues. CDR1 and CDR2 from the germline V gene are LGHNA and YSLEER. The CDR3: CASSQDFRSGANVLTF. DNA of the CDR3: TGCGCCAGCAGCCAAGATTTCAGATCTGGGGCCAACGTCCTGACTTTC.

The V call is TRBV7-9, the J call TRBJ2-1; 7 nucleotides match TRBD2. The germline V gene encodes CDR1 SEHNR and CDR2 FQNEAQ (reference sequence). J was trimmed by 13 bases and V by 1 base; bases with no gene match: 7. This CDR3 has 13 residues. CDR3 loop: CASSLVESGLQFF. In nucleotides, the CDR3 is TGTGCCAGCAGCTTAGTCGAATCGGGACTACAGTTCTTC.

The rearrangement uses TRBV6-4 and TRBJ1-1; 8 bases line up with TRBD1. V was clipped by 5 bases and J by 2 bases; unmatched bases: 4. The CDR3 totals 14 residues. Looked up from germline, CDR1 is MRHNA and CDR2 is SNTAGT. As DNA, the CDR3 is TGTGCCAGCAGTTCGGCAGGGGGCAACACTGAAGCTTTCTTT. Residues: CASSSAGGNTEAFF.

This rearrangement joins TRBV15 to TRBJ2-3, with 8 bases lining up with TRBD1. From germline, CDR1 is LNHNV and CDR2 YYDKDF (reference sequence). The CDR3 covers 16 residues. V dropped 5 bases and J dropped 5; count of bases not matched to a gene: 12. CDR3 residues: CATSLGQGLARDTQYF. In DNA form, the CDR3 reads TGTGCCACCAGCTTAGGACAGGGCCTCGCTCGAGATACGCAGTATTTT.

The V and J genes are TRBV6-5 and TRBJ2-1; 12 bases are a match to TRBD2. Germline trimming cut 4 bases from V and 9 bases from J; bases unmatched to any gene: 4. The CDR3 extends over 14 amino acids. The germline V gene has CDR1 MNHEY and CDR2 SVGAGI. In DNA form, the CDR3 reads TGTGCCAGCAGTTCCGGACTAGCGGGGAGTGAGCAGTTCTTC. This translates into CASSSGLAGSEQFF.

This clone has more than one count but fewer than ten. In DNA, the CDR3 is TGTGCCAGCACAATCAGGGGTCTTCAGGAGCAGTACTTC. This gives the protein CASTIRGLQEQYF. The gene calls are TRBV28 and TRBJ2-7; tentatively, D is TRBD1 (6 bases). CDR1 MDHEN and CDR2 SYDVKM come from the germline V gene. V dropped 7 bases and J dropped 7 bases, with 17 bases sitting between them. The CDR3 has 13 amino acids.

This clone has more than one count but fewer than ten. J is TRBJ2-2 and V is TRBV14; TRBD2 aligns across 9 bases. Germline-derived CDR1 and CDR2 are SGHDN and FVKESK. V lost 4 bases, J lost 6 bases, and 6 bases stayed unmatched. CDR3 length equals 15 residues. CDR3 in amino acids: CASSLGTSCPGELFF. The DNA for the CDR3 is TGTGCCAGCAGCCTCGGGACTAGCTGTCCCGGGGAGCTGTTTTTT.

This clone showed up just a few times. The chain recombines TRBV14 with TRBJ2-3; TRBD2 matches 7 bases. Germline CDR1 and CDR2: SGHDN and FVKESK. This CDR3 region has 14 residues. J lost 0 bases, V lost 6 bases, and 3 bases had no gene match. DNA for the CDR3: TGTGCCAGCAGTACTAGCGCGAGCACAGATACGCAGTATTTT. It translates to CASSTSASTDTQYF.

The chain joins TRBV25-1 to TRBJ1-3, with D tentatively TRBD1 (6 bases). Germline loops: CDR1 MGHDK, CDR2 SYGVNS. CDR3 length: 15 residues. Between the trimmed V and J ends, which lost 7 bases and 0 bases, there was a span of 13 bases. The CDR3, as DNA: TGTGCCAGCACCGAAACAGGGATCTCTGGAAACACCATATATTTT. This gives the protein CASTETGISGNTIYF. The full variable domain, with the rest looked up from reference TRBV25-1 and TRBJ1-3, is EADIYQTPRYLVIGTGKKITLECSQTMGHDKMYWYQQDPGMELHLIHYSYGVNSTEKGDLSSESTVSRIRTEHFPLTLESARPSHTSQYLCASTETGISGNTIYFGEGSWLTVV.

The CDR3 here is CASSQAGCGSYEQFF. CDR3 nucleotide sequence: TGTGCCAGCAGCCAAGCGGGGTGCGGGAGCTATGAGCAGTTCTTC. The chain is built from TRBV14 and TRBJ2-1; TRBD2 matches 7 bases. The V gene end was trimmed by 1 base and the J gene end by 8 bases; junction bases not matched to a gene: 8. The CDR3 sequence is 15 residues long. Germline V CDR1 and CDR2: SGHDN, FVKESK.

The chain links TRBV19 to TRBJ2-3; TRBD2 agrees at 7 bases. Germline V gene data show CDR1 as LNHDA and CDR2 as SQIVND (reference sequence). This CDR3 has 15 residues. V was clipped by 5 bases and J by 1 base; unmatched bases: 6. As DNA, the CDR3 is TGTGCCAGTAGTCCCCCAGGGAGGGGCACAGATACGCAGTATTTT. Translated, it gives CASSPPGRGTDTQYF.

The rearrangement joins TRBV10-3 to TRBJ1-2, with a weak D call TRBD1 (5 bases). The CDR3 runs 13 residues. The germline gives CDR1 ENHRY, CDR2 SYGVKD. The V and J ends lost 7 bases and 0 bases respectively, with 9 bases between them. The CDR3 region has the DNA TGTGCCATCAAACAGGCTGCTAACTATGGCTACACCTTC. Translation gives CAIKQAANYGYTF.

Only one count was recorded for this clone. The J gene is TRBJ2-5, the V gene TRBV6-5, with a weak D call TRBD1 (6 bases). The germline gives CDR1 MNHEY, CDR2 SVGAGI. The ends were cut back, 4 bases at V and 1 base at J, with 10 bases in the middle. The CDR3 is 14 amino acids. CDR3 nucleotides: TGTGCCAGCAGTTCTCTAGGGGGCCAAGAGACCCAGTACTTC. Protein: CASSSLGGQETQYF.

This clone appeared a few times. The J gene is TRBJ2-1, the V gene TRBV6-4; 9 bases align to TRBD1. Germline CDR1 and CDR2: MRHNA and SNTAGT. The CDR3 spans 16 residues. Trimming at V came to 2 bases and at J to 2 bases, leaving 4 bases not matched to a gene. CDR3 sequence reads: CASSDQRTGAYNEQFF. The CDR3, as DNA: TGTGCCAGCAGTGACCAGCGGACAGGGGCCTACAATGAGCAGTTCTTC.

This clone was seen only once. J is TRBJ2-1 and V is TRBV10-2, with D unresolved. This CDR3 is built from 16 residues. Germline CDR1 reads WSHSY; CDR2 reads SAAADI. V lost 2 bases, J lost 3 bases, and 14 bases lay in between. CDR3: CASSEIPQLGYNEQFF. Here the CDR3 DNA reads TGCGCCAGCAGTGAGATTCCCCAGCTAGGCTACAATGAGCAGTTCTTC.

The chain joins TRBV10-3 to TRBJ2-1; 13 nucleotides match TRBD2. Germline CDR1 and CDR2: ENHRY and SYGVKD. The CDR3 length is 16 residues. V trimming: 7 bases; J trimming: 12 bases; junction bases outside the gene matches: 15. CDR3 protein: CAITEGLAGQRRRQFF. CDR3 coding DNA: TGTGCCATCACAGAGGGACTAGCGGGACAGAGGAGGCGGCAGTTCTTC.

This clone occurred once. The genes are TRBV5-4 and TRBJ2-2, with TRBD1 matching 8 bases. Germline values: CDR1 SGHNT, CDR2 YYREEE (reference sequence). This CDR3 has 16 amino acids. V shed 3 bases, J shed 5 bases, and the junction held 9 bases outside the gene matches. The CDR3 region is CASSSRQGTGTGELFF. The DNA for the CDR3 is TGTGCCAGCAGCTCCCGACAGGGGACCGGGACCGGGGAGCTGTTTTTT.

The CDR3 is CASSVSGAYEQYF. The CDR3 DNA sequence: TGCGCCAGCAGCGTATCAGGGGCCTACGAGCAGTACTTC. This chain joins TRBV5-1 and TRBJ2-7, with D tentatively TRBD1 (6 bases). The CDR3 is 13 residues long. CDR1 and CDR2 (germline): SGHRS, YFSETQ. V was cut by 4 bases and J by 2 bases, with 10 bases left in between.

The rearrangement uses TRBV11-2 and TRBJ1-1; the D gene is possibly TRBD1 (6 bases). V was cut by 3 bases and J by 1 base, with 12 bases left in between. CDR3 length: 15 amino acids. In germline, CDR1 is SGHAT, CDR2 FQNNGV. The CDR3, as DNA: TGTGCCAGCAGCTTTCCCCAGGGGACGAACACTGAAGCTTTCTTT. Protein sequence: CASSFPQGTNTEAFF.